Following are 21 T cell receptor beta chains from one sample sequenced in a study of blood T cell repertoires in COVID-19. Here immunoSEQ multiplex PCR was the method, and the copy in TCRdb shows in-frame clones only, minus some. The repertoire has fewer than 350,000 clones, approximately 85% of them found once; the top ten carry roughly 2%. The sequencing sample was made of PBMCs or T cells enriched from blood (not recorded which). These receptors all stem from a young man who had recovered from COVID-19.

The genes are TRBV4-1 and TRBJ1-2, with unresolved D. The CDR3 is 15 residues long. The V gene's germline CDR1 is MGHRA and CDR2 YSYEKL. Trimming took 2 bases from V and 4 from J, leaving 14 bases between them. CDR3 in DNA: TGCGCCAGCAGCCAATTCTGGGCAGTAGGCTATGGCTACACCTTC. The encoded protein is CASSQFWAVGYGYTF.

Written as DNA, the CDR3 is TGTGCCAGCAGTGAAATTGGCAGACTCTATGGCTACACCTTC. Its translation: CASSEIGRLYGYTF. The chain couples TRBV6-1 to TRBJ1-2; D remains ambiguous. The V end lost 2 bases, the J end lost 4 bases, and 11 bases lay between the germline ends. CDR3 length: 14 residues. The germline V gene has CDR1 MNHNS and CDR2 SASEGT.

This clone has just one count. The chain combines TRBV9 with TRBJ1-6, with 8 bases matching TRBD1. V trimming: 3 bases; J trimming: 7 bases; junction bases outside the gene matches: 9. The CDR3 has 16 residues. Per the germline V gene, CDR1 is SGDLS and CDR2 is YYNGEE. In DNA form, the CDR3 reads TGTGCCAGCAGCGCAACTCCGGGACAGGTGAATTCACCCCTCCACTTT. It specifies CASSATPGQVNSPLHF.

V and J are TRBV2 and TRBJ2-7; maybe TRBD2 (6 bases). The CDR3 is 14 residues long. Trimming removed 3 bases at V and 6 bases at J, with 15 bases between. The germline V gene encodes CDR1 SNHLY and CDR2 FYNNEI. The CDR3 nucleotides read TGTGCCAGCAGTGAGGTTACGGCGGGGCTCGAGCAGTACTTC. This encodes CASSEVTAGLEQYF.

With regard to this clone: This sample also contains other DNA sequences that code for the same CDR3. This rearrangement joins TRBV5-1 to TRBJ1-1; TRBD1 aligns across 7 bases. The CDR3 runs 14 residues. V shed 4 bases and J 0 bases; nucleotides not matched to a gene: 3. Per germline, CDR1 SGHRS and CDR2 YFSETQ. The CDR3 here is CASSLTGMNTEAFF. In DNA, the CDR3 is TGCGCCAGCAGCCTGACAGGGATGAACACTGAAGCTTTCTTT.

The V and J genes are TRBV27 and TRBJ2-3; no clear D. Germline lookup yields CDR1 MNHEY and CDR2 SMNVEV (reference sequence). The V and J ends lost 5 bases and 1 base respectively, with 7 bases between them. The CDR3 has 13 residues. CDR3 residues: CASSPRGTDTQYF. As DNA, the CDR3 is TGTGCCAGCAGTCCCCGGGGCACAGATACGCAGTATTTT.

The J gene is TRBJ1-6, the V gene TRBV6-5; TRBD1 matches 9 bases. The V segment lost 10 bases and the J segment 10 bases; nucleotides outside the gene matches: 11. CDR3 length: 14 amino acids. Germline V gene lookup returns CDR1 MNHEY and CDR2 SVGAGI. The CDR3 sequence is CATQLTGGASPLHF. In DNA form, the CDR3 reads TGTGCCACACAACTAACAGGGGGCGCATCACCCCTCCACTTT.

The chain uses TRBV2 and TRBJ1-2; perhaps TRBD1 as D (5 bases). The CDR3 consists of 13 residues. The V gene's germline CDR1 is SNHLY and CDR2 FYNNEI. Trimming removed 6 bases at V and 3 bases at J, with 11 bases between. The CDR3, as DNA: TGTGCCAGCAGGGCGACAGAGGACTATGGCTACACCTTC. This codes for CASRATEDYGYTF.

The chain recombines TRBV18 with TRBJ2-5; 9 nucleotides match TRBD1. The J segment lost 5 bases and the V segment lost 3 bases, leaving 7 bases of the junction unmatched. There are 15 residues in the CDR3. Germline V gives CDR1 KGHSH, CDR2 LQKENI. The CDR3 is CASSPLMTGGETQYF. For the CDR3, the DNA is TGTGCCAGCTCACCTCTCATGACAGGGGGTGAGACCCAGTACTTC.

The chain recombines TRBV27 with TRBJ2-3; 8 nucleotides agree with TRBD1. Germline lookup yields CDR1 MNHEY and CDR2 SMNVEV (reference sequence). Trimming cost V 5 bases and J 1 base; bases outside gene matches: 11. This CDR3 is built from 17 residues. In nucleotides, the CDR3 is TGTGCCAGCAGTATCCGGCCTGACAGGGGTGGCACAGATACGCAGTATTTT. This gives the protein CASSIRPDRGGTDTQYF.

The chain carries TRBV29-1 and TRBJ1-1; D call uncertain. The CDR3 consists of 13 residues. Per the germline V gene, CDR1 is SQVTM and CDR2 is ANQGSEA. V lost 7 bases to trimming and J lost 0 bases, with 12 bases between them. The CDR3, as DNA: TGCAGCGCGGGGAGGGATTTGAACACTGAAGCTTTCTTT. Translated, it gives CSAGRDLNTEAFF.

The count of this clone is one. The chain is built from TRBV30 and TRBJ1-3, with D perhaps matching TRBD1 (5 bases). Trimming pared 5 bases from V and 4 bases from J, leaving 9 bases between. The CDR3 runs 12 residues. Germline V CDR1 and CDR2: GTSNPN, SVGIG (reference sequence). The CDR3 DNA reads TGTGCCTGGGACCGGACAGGAAACACCATATATTTT. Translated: CAWDRTGNTIYF.

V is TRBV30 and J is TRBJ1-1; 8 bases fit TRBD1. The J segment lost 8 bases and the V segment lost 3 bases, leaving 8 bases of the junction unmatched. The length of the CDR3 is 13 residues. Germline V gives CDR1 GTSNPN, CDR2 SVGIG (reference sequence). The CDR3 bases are TGTGCCTGGAGACCGGGACAGGTAGGCGAAGCTTTCTTT. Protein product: CAWRPGQVGEAFF. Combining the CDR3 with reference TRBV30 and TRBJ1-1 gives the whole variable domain SQTIHQWPATLVQPVGSPLSLECTVEGTSNPNLYWYRQAAGRGLQLLFYSVGIGQISSEVPQNLSASRPQDRQFILSSKKLLLSDSGFYLCAWRPGQVGEAFFGQGTRLTVV.

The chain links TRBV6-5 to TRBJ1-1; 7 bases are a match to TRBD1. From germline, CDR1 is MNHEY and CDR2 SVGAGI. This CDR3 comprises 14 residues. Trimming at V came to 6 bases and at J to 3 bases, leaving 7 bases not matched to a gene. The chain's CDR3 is CASRTIQGDTEAFF. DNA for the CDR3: TGTGCCAGCAGGACGATTCAGGGGGACACTGAAGCTTTCTTT.

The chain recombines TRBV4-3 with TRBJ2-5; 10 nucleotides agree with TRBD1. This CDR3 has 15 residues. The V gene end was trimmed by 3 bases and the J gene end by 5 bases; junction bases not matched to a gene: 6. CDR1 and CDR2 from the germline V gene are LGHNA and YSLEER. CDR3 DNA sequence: TGCGCCAGCAGCCAGAGACAGGGGGCGTCGGAGACCCAGTACTTC. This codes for CASSQRQGASETQYF.

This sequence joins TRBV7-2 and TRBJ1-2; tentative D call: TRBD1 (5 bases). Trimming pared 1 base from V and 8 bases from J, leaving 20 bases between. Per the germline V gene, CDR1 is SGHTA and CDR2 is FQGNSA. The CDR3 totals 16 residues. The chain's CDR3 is CASSLEGAAVGPGYTF. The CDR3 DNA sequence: TGTGCCAGCAGCTTAGAAGGGGCGGCAGTGGGGCCGGGCTACACCTTC.

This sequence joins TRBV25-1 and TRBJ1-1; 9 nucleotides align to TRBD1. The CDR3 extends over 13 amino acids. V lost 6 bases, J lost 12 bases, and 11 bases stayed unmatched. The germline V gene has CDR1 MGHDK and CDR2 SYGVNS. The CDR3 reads CASSLTGTGNPFF. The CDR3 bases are TGTGCCAGCAGCCTTACCGGGACAGGGAATCCTTTCTTT.

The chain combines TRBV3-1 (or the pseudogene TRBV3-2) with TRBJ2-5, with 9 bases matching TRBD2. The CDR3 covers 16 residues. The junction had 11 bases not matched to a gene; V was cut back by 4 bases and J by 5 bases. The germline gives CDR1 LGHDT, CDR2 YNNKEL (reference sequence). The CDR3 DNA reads TGTGCCAGCAGCCTCCTCGGCGGGGGGGCCGAGGAGACCCAGTACTTC. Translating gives CASSLLGGGAEETQYF.

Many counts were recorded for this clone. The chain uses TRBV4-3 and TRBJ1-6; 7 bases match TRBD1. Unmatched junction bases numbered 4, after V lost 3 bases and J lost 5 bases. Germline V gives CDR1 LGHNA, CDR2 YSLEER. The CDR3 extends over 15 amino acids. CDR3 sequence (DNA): TGCGCCAGCAGCCAGCAGGGGGTTGATAATTCACCCCTCCACTTT. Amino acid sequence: CASSQQGVDNSPLHF.

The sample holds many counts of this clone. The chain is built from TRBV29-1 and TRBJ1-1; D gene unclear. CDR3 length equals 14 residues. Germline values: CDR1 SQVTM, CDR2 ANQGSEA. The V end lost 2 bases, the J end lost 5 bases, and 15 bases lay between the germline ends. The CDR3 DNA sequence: TGCAGCGTTGAACCCACAGTAGAAAGAACTGAAGCTTTCTTT. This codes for CSVEPTVERTEAFF.

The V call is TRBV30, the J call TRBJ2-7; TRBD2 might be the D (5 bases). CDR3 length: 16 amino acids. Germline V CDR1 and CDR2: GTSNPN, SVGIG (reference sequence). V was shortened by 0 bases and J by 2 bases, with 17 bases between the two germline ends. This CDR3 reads CAWSVPSGRGTYEQYF. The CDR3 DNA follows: TGTGCCTGGAGTGTACCTAGTGGGAGAGGGACCTACGAGCAGTACTTC.